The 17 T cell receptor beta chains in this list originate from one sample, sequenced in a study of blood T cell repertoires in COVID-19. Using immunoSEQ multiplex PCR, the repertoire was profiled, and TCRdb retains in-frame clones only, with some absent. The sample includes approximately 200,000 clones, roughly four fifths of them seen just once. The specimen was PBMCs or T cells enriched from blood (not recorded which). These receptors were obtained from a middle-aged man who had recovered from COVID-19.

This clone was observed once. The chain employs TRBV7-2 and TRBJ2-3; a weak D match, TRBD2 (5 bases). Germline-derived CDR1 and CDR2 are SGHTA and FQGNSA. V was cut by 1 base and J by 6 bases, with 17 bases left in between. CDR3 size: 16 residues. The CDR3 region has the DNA TGTGCCAGCAGCTTAGTAGGGCCGGGGTTCATGGATACGCAGTATTTT. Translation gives CASSLVGPGFMDTQYF.

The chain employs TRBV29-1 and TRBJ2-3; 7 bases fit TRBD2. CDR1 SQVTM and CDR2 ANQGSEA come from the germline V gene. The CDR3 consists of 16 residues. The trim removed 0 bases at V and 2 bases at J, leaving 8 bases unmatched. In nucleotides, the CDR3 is TGCAGCGTTGAAGATCGCCTAGCGGCTAACACAGATACGCAGTATTTT. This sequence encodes CSVEDRLAANTDTQYF.

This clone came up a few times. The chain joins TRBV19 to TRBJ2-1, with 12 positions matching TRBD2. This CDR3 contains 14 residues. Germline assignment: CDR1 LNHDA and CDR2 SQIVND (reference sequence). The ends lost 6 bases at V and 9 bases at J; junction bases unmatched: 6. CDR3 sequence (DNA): TGTGCCAGTAGCGTGACTAGCGGGAGTAGTGAGCAGTTCTTC. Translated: CASSVTSGSSEQFF.

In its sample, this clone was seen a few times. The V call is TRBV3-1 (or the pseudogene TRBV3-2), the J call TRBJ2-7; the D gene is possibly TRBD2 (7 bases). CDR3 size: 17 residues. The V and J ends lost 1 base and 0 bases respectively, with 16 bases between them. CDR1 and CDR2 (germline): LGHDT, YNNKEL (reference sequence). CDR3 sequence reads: CASSQGPWGGSSYEQYV. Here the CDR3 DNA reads TGTGCCAGCAGCCAAGGACCGTGGGGGGGCAGCTCCTACGAGCAGTACGTC.

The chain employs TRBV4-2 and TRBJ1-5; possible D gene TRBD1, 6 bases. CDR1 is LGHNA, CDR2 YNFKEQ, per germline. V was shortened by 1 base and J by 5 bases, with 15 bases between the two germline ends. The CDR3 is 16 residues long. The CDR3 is CASSQGKDRRHQPQHF. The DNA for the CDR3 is TGTGCCAGCAGCCAAGGGAAGGACAGACGACATCAGCCCCAGCATTTT.

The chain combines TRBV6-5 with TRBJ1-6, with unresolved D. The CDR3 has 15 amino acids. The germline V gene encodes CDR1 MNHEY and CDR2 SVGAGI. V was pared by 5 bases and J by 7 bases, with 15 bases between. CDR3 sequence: CASSLSGVENSPLHF. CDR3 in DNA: TGTGCCAGCAGTCTCTCCGGGGTGGAGAATTCACCCCTCCACTTT.

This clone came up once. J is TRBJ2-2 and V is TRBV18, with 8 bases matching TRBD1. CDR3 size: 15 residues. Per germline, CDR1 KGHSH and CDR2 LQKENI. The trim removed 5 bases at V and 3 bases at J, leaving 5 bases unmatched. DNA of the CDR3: TGTGCCAGCTCAGACAGGGGACCCTACACCGGGGAGCTGTTTTTT. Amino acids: CASSDRGPYTGELFF.

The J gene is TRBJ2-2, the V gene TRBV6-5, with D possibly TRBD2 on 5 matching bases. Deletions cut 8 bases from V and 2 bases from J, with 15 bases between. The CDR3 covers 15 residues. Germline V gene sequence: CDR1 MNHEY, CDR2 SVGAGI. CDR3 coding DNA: TGTGCCAGCTCCTCCCGGCGGGTTAACACCGGGGAGCTGTTTTTT. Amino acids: CASSSRRVNTGELFF.

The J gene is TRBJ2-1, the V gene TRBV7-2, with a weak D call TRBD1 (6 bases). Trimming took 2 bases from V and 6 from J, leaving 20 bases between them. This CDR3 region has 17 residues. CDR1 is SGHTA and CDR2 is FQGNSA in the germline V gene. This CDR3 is CASSLIHGREGGNEQFF. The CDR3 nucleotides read TGTGCCAGCAGCTTAATACACGGCAGGGAAGGGGGCAATGAGCAGTTCTTC.

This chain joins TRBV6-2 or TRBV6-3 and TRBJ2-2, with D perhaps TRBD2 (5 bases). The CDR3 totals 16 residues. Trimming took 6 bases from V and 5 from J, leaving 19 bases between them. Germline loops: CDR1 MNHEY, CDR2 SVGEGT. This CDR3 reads CASSLFGTGRTGELFF. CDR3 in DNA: TGTGCCAGCAGCCTATTTGGAACGGGAAGAACCGGGGAGCTGTTTTTT.

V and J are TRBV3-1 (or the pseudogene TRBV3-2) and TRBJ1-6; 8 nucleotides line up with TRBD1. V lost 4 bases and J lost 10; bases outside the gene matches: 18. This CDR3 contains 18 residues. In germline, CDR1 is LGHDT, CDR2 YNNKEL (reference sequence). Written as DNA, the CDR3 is TGTGCCAGCAGCCGAGTCAATAATAACAGGGGGACGGCCTCACCCCTCCACTTT. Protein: CASSRVNNNRGTASPLHF.

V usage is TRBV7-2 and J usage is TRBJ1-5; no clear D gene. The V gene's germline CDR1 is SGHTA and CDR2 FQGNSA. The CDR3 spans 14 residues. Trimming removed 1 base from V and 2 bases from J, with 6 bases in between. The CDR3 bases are TGTGCCAGCAGCTTAGTCGGGGGCAATCAGCCCCAGCATTTT. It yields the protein CASSLVGGNQPQHF.

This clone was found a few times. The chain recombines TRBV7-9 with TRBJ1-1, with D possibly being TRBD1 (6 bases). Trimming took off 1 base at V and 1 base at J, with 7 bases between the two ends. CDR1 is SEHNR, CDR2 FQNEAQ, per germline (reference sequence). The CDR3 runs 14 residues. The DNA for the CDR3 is TGTGCCAGCAGCTTAGAAGGGGGGAACACTGAAGCTTTCTTT. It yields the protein CASSLEGGNTEAFF.

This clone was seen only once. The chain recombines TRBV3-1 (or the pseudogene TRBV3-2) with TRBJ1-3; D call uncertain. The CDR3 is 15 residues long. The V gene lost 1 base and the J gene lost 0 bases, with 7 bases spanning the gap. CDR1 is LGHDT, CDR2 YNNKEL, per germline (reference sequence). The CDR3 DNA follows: TGTGCCAGCAGCCAAGTTCTGAGCTCTGGAAACACCATATATTTT. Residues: CASSQVLSSGNTIYF.

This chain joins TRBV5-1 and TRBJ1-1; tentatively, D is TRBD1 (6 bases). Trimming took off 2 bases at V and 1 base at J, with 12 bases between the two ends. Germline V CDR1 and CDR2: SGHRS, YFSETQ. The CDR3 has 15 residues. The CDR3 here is CASSFGTSKNTEAFF. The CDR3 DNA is TGCGCCAGCAGCTTCGGGACATCAAAGAACACTGAAGCTTTCTTT.

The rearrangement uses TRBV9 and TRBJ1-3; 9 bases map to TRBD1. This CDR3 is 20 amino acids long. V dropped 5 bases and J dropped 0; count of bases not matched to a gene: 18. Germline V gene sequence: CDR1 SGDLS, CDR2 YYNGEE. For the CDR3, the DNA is TGTGCCAGCAGAAGTGGGGCCGGGACAGGGACCGGTAGCTCTGGAAACACCATATATTTT. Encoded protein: CASRSGAGTGTGSSGNTIYF.

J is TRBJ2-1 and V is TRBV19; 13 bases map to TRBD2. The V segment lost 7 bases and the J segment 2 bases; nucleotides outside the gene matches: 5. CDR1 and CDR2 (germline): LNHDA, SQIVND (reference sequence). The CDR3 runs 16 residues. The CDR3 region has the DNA TGTGCCAGTATTCGGACTAGCGGGAGCACCTACAATGAGCAGTTCTTC. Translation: CASIRTSGSTYNEQFF. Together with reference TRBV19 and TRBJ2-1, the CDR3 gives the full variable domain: DGGITQSPKYLFRKEGQNVTLSCEQNLNHDAMYWYRQDPGQGLRLIYYSQIVNDFQKGDIAEGYSVSREKKESFPLTVTSAQKNPTAFYLCASIRTSGSTYNEQFFGPGTRLTVL.